The rows below give T cell receptor beta chains drawn from one sample of a study of blood T cells in healthy people across ages. TCRdb analysed the 5' RACE reads with MiXCR anew, one entry per CDR3 protein. The sample shows roughly 800,000 distinct CDR3 sequences, 58% of them seen only once. Input material: blood. The receptors were sampled from a man aged 25-45 years in good health. CDR3s leave out the opening cysteine and the closing phenylalanine or tryptophan.

v_call,cdr3_aa
TRBV10-3,ANGGNTDTQY
TRBV7-2,ASSLGLAGGVGTQY
TRBV9,ASSEGPNYNSPLH
TRBV15,ATSIGDSGANVLT
TRBV7-2,ASSLDRFFPNYGYT
TRBV6-6,ASSYSQGRETQY
TRBV20-1,SAPFYSGWDGYT
TRBV30,AWRKSGSSYEQY
TRBV20-1,SARESGLLSRKQY
TRBV7-9,ASSLTPGSGYQETQY
TRBV6-5,ASRYIRNTEAF
TRBV18,ASSGQSYNSPLH
TRBV29-1,SVYRAGEQY
TRBV28,AIAGGGSYEQY
TRBV7-2,ASSHTSGGNNEQF
TRBV6-1,ASHRGVEQY
TRBV6-1,ASSEGQGNTDTQY
TRBV30,AWSQGGNEQY
TRBV6-1,ASGGRLSSYEQY
TRBV12-3/TRBV12-4,ASSQLAGASYEQY
TRBV20-1,SASLTGEAYEQY
TRBV7-2,ASSLLGSFSTDTQY
TRBV20-1,SASQPGNGYGYT
TRBV20-1,SARGGGNQPQH
TRBV27,ASSRELPYNEQF
TRBV27,ASSRNGATGGRETQY
TRBV3-1,ASSYVTDTQY
TRBV6-5,ASSYNYNSPLH
TRBV11-2,ASGTAGTDTQY
TRBV9,ASSSPLADIRNEQF
TRBV7-6,ASSPDRGRYEQY
TRBV4-3,ASSQDSNTDTQY
TRBV28,ASSLLRIVTDTQY
TRBV9,ASSRQTGLDTQY
TRBV6-2/TRBV6-3,ASTSGTDYGYT
TRBV24-1,ATSDLGGLAGGPQGDTQY
TRBV7-2,ASSLDRDSPSGYT
TRBV29-1,SVLYGRITDTQY
TRBV6-6,ASNPWGRLEPQH
TRBV12-3/TRBV12-4,ASSFLLPTEADPYEQY
TRBV6-5,ASSYSISHEQY
TRBV20-1,GSPDLSDSPLH
TRBV6-5,ASSSLTQTGYQETQY
TRBV4-2,ASSQDSAENIQY
TRBV6-1,ASSLGDGIYEQY
TRBV6-5,ASSYGGDRSSYEQY
TRBV29-1,SAEGTGGNEQY
TRBV12-3/TRBV12-4,ASSQSTSYEQY
TRBV6-5,AIQRRQGGMDTEAF
TRBV28,ASLLAGAVSNEQY
TRBV7-9,ASSSTRGTYEQY
TRBV27,ASSSINQPQH
TRBV27,ASSPNRDTQY